The clone carrying this T cell receptor (beta chain) came up many times. The data originate from a study of blood T cells in healthy people across ages. Each sample yielded at least 6 micrograms of PBMC total RNA. Sample-barcoded 5' priming and a J-beta primer mix drove a second PCR of about 7 to 12 cycles. TCRdb processed the 5' RACE reads anew with MiXCR; each CDR3 protein has one entry. The sample yields over 450,000 distinct CDR3 sequences, approximately 25% seen once. The CDR3 extends over 12 amino acids. V lost 6 bases to trimming and J lost 2 bases; unmatched junction nucleotides: 3. The V gene's germline CDR1 is SQVTM and CDR2 ANQGSEA. The same data also contributed to another study, on T cells of mothers and their children. That work contributes: Three healthy Caucasian mothers served as donors, and their six children did as well. In the second PCR, M1S primer introduced barcodes and 2-4 random bases.

The sample taken for sequencing was blood. The V gene is TRBV29-1, the J gene TRBJ2-5, with 7 nucleotides matching TRBD2. This receptor was taken from a boy younger than 18 in good health. The CDR3 DNA follows: TGCAGCGTCGCCGGGGGGCAAGAGACCCAGTACTTC. It translates to CSVAGGQETQYF.